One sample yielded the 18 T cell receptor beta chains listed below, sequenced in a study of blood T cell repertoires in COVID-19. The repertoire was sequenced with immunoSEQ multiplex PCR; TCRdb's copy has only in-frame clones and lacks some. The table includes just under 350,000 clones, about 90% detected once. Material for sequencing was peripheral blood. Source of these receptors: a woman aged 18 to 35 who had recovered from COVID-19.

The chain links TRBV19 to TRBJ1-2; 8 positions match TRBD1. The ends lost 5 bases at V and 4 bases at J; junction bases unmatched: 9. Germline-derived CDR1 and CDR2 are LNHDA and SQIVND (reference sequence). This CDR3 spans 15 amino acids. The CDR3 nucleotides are TGTGCCAGTAGTGCTCAGGGGGCAATCGGCTATGGCTACACCTTC. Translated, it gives CASSAQGAIGYGYTF.

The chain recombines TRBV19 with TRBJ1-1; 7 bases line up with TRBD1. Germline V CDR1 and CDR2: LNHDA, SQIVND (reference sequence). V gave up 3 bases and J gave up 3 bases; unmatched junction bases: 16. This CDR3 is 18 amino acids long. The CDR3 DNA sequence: TGTGCCAGTAGTATTGTTTGGGGAGGAGGGGGCGCCGACACTGAAGCTTTCTTT. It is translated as CASSIVWGGGGADTEAFF.

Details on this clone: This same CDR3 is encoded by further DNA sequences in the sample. This CDR3 is CASSIGGGNTEAFF. DNA for the CDR3: TGTGCCAGTAGTATAGGGGGCGGGAACACTGAAGCTTTCTTT. The J gene is TRBJ1-1, the V gene TRBV19; tentatively, D is TRBD1 (5 bases). CDR1 is LNHDA and CDR2 is SQIVND in the germline V gene (reference sequence). V lost 1 base to trimming and J lost 1 base, with 7 bases between them. This CDR3 is 14 amino acids long. Filled out from reference TRBV19 and TRBJ1-1, the complete variable domain reads DGGITQSPKYLFRKEGQNVTLSCEQNLNHDAMYWYRQDPGQGLRLIYYSQIVNDFQKGDIAEGYSVSREKKESFPLTVTSAQKNPTAFYLCASSIGGGNTEAFFGQGTRLTVV.

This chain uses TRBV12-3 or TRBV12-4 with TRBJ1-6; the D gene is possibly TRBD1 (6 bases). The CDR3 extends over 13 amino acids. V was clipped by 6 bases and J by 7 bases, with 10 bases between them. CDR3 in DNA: TGTGCCAGCAGCCCAGGGGTGAATTCACCCCTCCACTTT. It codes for CASSPGVNSPLHF.

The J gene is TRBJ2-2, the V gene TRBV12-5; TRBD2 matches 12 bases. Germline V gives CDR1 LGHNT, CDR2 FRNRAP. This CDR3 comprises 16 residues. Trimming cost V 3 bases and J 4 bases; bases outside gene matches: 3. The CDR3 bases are TGTGCTAGTGGTTTCCTAGCGGGAGGGATCACCGGGGAGCTGTTTTTT. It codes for CASGFLAGGITGELFF.

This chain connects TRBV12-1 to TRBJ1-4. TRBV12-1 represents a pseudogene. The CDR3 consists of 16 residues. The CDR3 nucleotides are TGTGCCAGCAGCTTTACCGGACGGAGGATTAATGAAAAACTGTTTTTT. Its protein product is CASSFTGRRINEKLFF.

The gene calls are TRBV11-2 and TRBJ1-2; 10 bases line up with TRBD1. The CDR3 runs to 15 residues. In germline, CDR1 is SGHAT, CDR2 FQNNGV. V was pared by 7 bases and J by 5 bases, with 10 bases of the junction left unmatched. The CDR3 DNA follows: TGTGCCAGCAACCTTGAGCGGGGACAGGGGTATGGCTACACCTTC. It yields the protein CASNLERGQGYGYTF.

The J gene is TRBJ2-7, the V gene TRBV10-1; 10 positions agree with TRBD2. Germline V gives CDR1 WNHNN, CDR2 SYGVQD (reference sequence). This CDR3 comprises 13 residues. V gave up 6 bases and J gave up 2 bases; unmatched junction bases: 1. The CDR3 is CASRGLAAYEQYV. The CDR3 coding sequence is TGCGCCAGCAGAGGACTAGCGGCCTACGAGCAGTACGTC.

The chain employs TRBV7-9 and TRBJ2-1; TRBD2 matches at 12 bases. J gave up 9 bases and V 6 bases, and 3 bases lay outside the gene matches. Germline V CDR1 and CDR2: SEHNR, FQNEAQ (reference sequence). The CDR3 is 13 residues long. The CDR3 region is CASRTSGSGEQFF. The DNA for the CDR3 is TGTGCCAGCAGGACTAGCGGGAGCGGTGAGCAGTTCTTC.

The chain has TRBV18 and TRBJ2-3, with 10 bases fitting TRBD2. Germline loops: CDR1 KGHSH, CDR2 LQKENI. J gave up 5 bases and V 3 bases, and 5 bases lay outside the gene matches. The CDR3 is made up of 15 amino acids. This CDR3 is CASSPTSGPRDTQYF. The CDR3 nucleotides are TGTGCCAGCTCACCGACTAGCGGGCCAAGAGATACGCAGTATTTT. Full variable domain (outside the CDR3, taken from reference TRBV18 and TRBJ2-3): NAGVMQNPRHLVRRRGQEARLRCSPMKGHSHVYWYRQLPEEGLKFMVYLQKENIIDESGMPKERFSAEFPKEGPSILRIQQVVRGDSAAYFCASSPTSGPRDTQYFGPGTRLTVL.

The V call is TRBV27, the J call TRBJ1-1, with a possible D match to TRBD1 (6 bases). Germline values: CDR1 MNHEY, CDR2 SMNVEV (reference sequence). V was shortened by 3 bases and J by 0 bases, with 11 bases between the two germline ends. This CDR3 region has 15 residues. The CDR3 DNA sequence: TGTGCCAGCAGTTTGCATGGACAGATGAACACTGAAGCTTTCTTT. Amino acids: CASSLHGQMNTEAFF.

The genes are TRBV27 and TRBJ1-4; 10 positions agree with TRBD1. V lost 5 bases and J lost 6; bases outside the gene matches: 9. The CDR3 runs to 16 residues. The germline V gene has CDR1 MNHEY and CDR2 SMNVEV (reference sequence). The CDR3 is CASSQTGTGEYEKLFF. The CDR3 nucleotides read TGTGCCAGCAGTCAAACGGGGACAGGGGAGTATGAAAAACTGTTTTTT.

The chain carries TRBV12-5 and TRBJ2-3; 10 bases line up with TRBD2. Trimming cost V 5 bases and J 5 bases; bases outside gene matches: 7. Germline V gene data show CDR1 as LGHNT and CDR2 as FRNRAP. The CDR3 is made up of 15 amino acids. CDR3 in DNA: TGTGCTAGTGGTCCCGAGGGACTAGCGATAGATACGCAGTATTTT. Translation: CASGPEGLAIDTQYF.

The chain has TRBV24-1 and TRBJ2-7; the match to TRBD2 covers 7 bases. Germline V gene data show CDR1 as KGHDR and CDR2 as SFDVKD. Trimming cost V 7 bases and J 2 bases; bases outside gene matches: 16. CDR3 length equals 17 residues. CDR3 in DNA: TGTGCCACCAGGAGGGGTGGTCGCGGGAGTGACCCCTACGAGCAGTACGTC. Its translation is CATRRGGRGSDPYEQYV.

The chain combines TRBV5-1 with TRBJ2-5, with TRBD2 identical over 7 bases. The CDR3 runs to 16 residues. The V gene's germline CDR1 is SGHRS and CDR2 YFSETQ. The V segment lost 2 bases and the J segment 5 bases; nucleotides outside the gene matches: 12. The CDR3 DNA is TGCGCCAGCAGCTTCAAAGGGGCGGCGGGAGTGGAGACCCAGTACTTC. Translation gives CASSFKGAAGVETQYF.

The chain's CDR3 is CASSLGRAREGTGELFF. CDR3 DNA sequence: TGTGCCAGCAGCTTAGGCAGGGCTAGGGAGGGTACCGGGGAGCTGTTTTTT. The chain couples TRBV7-8 to TRBJ2-2, with 7 bases matching TRBD2. V lost 1 base and J lost 5; bases outside the gene matches: 10. This CDR3 is built from 17 residues. Germline V gives CDR1 SGHVS, CDR2 FQNEAQ.

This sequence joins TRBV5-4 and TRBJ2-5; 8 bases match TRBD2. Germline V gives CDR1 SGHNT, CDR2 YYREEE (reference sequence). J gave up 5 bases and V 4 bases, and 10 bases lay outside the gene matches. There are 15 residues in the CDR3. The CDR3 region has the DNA TGTGCCAGCAGCACCACCGGGACTAGGGATGAGACCCAGTACTTC. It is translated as CASSTTGTRDETQYF. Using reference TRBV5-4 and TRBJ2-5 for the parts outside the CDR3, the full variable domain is ETGVTQSPTHLIKTRGQQVTLRCSSQSGHNTVSWYQQALGQGPQFIFQYYREEENGRGNFPPRFSGLQFPNYSSELNVNALELDDSALYLCASSTTGTRDETQYFGPGTRLLVL.

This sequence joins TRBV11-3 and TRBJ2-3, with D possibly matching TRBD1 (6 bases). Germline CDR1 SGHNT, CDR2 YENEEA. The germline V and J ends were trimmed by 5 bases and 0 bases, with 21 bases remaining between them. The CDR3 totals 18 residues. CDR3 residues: CASSTPRGQTTSTDTQYF. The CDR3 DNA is TGTGCCAGCAGCACCCCCCGGGGACAAACGACTAGCACAGATACGCAGTATTTT. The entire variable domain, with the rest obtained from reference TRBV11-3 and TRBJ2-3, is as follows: EAGVVQSPRYKIIEKKQPVAFWCNPISGHNTLYWYLQNLGQGPELLIRYENEEAVDDSQLPKDRFSAERLKGVDSTLKIQPAELGDSAVYLCASSTPRGQTTSTDTQYFGPGTRLTVL.